This entry describes one TCR beta chain. What it binds is not known. The data are from a study of cytomegalovirus exposure and HLA in healthy donors. Study-level points and caveats: A later look showed TCR association rates differing by HLA locus, highest for DRB1 and lowest for HLA-C.

Healthy bone marrow donors formed the donor group. Use of 60 Vbeta and 13 Jbeta primers characterized the PCR. The protocol was immunoSEQ multiplex PCR, while the TCRdb copy is restricted to in-frame clones and leaves out a portion. This sample has approximately 52,000 clones, with 77% found just once. CDR1 MNHEY and CDR2 SMNVEV come from the germline V gene (reference sequence). The CDR3 consists of 15 residues. V was pared by 8 bases and J by 3 bases, with 6 bases of the junction left unmatched. The V call is TRBV27, the J call TRBJ2-1, with 11 bases that match TRBD1. This clonotype was obtained from a female donor in good health and CMV-seronegative. The sample comprised PBMCs. The CDR3 nucleotides are TGTGCCAGCTTGCGGGACAGGGGGGACTACAATGAGCAGTTCTTC. It is translated as CASLRDRGDYNEQFF.